Each of the 2 T cell receptor beta chains below was sequenced from the same sample in a study of T-cell memory formation after mild COVID-19. TCRdb passed the 5' RACE reads through MiXCR, listing each CDR3 protein once. Counted here are 500,000 to 650,000 distinct CDR3 sequences, 20% to 25% occurring once; the ten biggest clones make up roughly 8.3%. Sequenced sample: PBMCs or a T cell subset sorted from them (not recorded which). The receptors come from an adult woman who had mild COVID-19 (a few samples of this study predate the infection). Cell type and time point are not known.

This chain uses TRBV7-9 with TRBJ2-7, with TRBD2 matching 9 bases. This CDR3 comprises 14 residues. Germline CDR1 SEHNR, CDR2 FQNEAQ (reference sequence). The ends lost 7 bases at V and 3 bases at J; junction bases unmatched: 7. The CDR3 DNA reads as TGTGCCAGCACTCCTAGCGGGGCTAACTACGAGCAGTACTTC. Protein product: CASTPSGANYEQYF.

This clonotype has just a few counts. The chain employs TRBV6-2 or TRBV6-3 and TRBJ2-3, with 8 bases identical to TRBD2. The V and J ends lost 0 bases and 1 base, in that order; junction bases with no gene match: 3. Germline assignment: CDR1 MNHEY and CDR2 SVGEGT. The CDR3 is made up of 16 amino acids. In DNA form, the CDR3 reads TGTGCCAGCAGTTACTCGCGGGGGGCCCGCACAGATACGCAGTATTTT. It translates to CASSYSRGARTDTQYF.